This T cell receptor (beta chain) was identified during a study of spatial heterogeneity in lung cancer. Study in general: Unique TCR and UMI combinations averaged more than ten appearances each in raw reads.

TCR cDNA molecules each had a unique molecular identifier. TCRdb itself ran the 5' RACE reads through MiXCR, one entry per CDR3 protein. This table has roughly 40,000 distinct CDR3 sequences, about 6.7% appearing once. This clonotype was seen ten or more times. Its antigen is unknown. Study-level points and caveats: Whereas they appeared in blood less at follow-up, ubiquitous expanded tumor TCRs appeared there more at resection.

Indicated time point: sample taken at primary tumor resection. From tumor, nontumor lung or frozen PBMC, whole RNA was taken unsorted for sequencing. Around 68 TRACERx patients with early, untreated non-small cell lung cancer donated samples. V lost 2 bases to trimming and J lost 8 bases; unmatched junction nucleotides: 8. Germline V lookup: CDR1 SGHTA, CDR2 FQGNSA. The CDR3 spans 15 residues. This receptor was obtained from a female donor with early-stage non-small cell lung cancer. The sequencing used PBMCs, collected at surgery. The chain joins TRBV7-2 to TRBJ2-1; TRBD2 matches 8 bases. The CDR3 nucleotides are TGTGCCAGCAGCTTATATCGGCTAGCGGGCGATGAGCAGTTCTTC. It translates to CASSLYRLAGDEQFF.